This TCR beta chain was profiled in a study of T-cell memory formation after mild COVID-19. Study-level information: The TCR clusters were mostly specific to one donor.

On this clonotype itself: Its specificity is unknown. Germline and junction disagree at one end, which may indicate a read error.

Study conclusions and caveats: Balance between CD4 and CD8 was seen in clones contracting day 15 to 85, and a CD4+ lean was seen in later expanders.

Germline assignment: CDR1 SGHRS and CDR2 YFSETQ. The CDR3 is made up of 14 amino acids. The 5'RACE method, run with constant-segment primers, produced TCR alpha and TCR beta cDNA libraries (carrying sample barcodes and UMIs). TCRdb fed the 5' RACE reads into MiXCR, producing one record per CDR3 protein. The table shows hundreds of thousands of distinct CDR3 sequences, with approximately 15% occurring only once. The gene calls are TRBV5-1 and TRBJ2-5; D is possibly TRBD2 (5 bases). The specimen was PBMCs or a T cell subset sorted from them (not recorded which). The TCR comes from a man aged 18 to 30 who had mild COVID-19 (a few samples of this study predate the infection). Cell type and time point are not known. The chain's CDR3 is CARSLEDLRGTQYF. The CDR3 bases are TGCGCCAGAAGCTTGGAGGACCTACGGGGGACCCAGTACTTC.